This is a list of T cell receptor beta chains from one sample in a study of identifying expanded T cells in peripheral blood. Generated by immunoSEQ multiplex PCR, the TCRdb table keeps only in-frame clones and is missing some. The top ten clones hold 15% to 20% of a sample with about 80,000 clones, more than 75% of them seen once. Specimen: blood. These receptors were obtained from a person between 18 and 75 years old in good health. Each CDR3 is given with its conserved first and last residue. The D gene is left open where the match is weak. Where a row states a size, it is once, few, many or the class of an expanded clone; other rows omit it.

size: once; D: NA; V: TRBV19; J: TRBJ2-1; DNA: TGTGCCAGTAGTATAGTAGCTTGGATAGCGAATGAGCAGTTCTTC; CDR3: CASSIVAWIANEQFF
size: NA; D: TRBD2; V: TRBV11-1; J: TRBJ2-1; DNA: TGTGCCAGCAGTGCCTTTGGGACTAGCGGTGATGAGCAGTTCTTC; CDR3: CASSAFGTSGDEQFF
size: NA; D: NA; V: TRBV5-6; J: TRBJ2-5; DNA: TGTGCCAGCAGTTGGGGGGATAGTGGTGACCAGTACTTC; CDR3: CASSWGDSGDQYF
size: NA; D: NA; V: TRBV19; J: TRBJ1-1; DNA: TGTGCCAGCGCCCCCCCGGGGATAGGTAGAGGTAGATACACTGAAGCTTTCTTT; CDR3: CASAPPGIGRGRYTEAFF
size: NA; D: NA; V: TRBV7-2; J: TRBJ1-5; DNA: TGTGCCAGCAGCTTACAGGGGACCCTTAGCAATCAGCCCCAGCATTTT; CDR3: CASSLQGTLSNQPQHF
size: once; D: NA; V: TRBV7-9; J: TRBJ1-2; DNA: TGTGCCTCTAATCTCGGGGGGGCGGATGGCTACACCTTC; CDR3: CASNLGGADGYTF
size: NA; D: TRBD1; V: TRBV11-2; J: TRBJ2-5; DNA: TGTGCCAGCAGCATCGGGACAGAAGAGATGACCCAGTACTTC; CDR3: CASSIGTEEMTQYF
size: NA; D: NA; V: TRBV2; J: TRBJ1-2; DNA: TGTGCCAGCAGTGAAATCCCAGGGGCTGATGGCTACACCTTC; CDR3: CASSEIPGADGYTF
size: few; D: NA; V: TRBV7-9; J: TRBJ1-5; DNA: TGTGCCAGCAGCTTCGGACCTGAGAGACTGCAGCCCCAGCATTTT; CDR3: CASSFGPERLQPQHF
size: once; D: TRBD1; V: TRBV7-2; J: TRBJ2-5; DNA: TGTGCCAGCAGCCCCGGGACAGGACTGCTTCAAGAGACCCAGTACTTC; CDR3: CASSPGTGLLQETQYF
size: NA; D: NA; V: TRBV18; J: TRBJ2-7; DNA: TGTGCCAGCTCACCACGAGGGGGGTACGCGTCCTACGAGCAGTACTTC; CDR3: CASSPRGGYASYEQYF
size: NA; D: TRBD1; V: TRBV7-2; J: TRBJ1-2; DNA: TGTGCCAGCAGCTTAGTTGGCGCCGGGACAGATTTACTTGGCTACACCTTC; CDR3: CASSLVGAGTDLLGYTF
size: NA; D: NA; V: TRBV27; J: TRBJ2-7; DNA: TGTGCCAGCGGCTACAGGGTTGGGGAGCAGTACTTC; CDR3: CASGYRVGEQYF
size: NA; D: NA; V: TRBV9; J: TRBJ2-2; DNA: TGTGCCAGCAGCGTCGAGGCTTACGGGGGCCCCACCGGGGAGCTGTTTTTT; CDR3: CASSVEAYGGPTGELFF
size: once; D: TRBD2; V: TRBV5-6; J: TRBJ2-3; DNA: TGTGCCAGCAGCTGGGGACTAGGGAACACAGATACGCAGTATTTT; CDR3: CASSWGLGNTDTQYF
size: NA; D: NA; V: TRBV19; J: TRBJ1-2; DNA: TGTGCCAGTCGGCCACAAGGGAGGTTTAGCTATGGCTACACCTTC; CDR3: CASRPQGRFSYGYTF
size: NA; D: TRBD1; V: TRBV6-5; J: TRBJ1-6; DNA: TGTGCCAGCTTCGAAAGCGGGACAGGGCTTTCACCCCTCCACTTT; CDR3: CASFESGTGLSPLHF
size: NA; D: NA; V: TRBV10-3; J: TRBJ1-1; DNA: TGTGCCATCAGTCCCAGGATGGACACTGAAGCTTTCTTT; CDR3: CAISPRMDTEAFF
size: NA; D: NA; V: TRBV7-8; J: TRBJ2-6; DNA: TGTGCCAGCAGCTTAGTTGGGTTCGGCTCTGGGGCCAACGTCCTGACTTTC; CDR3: CASSLVGFGSGANVLTF
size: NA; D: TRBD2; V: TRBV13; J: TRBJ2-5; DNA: TGTGCCAGCAGCTCTCACGGACTAGCGGAGCAAGAGACCCAGTACTTC; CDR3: CASSSHGLAEQETQYF
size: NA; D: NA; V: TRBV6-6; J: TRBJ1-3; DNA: TGTGCCAGCAGTTACGGGCCCTCTGGAAACACCATATATTTT; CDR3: CASSYGPSGNTIYF
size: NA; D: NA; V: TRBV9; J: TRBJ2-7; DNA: TGTGCCAGCAGCGTAGCTAGTCCCTCCGACGGGGGCGCCTACGAGCAGTACTTC; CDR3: CASSVASPSDGGAYEQYF
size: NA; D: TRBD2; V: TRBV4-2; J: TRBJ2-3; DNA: TGTGCCAGCAGCCAAGATCTGCCAGATCTTGGCCTAGCGGGGACAGATACGCAGTATTTT; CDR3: CASSQDLPDLGLAGTDTQYF
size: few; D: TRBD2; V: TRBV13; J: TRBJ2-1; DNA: TGTGCCAGCAGCTCGTTACTAGCGGGGGGCTATGAGCAGTTCTTC; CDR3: CASSSLLAGGYEQFF
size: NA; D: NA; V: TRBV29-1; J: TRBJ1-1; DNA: TGCAGCGTCGCCCCCGGATGGGGAATGAACACTGAAGCTTTCTTT; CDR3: CSVAPGWGMNTEAFF
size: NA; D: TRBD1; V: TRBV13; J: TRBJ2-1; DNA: TGTGCCAGCAGCTATAGGGACAGGGCCAATGAGCAGTTCTTC; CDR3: CASSYRDRANEQFF
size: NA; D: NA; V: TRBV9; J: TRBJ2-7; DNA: TGTGCCAGCAGCGTAGGGACACTCCCCCACGAGCAGTACTTC; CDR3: CASSVGTLPHEQYF
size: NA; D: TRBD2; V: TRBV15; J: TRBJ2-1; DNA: TGTGCCACCAGCAGAGGATCGGGTAGCGGGGGCTCCTACAATGAGCAGTTCTTC; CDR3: CATSRGSGSGGSYNEQFF
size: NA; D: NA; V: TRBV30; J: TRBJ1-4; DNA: TGTGCCTGGAGTGTAGGTAGGAGGGGACTGTTTTTT; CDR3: CAWSVGRRGLFF
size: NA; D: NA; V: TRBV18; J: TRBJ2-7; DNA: TGTGCCAGCTCACCGACCACAGCAAGCTCCTACGAGCAGTACTTC; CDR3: CASSPTTASSYEQYF
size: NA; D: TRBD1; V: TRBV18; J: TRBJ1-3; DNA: TGTGCCAGCTCACCCCGACAGGGACGAAACACCATATATTTT; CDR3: CASSPRQGRNTIYF
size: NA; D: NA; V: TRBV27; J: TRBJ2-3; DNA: TGTGCCAGCAGTTCAGACAGCACATTCACAGATACGCAGTATTTT; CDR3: CASSSDSTFTDTQYF
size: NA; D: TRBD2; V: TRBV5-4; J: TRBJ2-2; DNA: TGTGCCAGCAGGGGGAGGGAAACCGGGGAGCTGTTTTTT; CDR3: CASRGRETGELFF
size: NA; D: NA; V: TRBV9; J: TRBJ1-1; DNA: TGTGCCAGCAGCCCGTGGGCCTCCACCGTTACTGAAGCTTTCTTT; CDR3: CASSPWASTVTEAFF
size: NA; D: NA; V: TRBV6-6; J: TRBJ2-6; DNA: TGTGCCAGCACCCTGGATACCTCTGGGGCCAACGTCCTGACTTTC; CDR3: CASTLDTSGANVLTF
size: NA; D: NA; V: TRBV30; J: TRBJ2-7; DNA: TGTGCCTGGAGGTTGGAGGGGACCTACGAGCAGTACTTC; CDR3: CAWRLEGTYEQYF
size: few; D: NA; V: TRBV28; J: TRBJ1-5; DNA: TGTGCCAGCAGCCTCGGGGCAAATCAGCCCCAGCATTTT; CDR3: CASSLGANQPQHF
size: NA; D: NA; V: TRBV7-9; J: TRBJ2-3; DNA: TGTGCCAGCAGCCTAGATACTTGGACAGATACGCAGTATTTT; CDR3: CASSLDTWTDTQYF
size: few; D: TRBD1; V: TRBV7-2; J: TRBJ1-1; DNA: TGTGCCAGCAGCTCGCGGACAGGGAGGGTAACTGAAGCTTTCTTT; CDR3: CASSSRTGRVTEAFF
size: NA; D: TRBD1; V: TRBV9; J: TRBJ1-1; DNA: TGTGCCAGCAGCGCCAAACAGGGGGTTTGGACTGAAGCTTTCTTT; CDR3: CASSAKQGVWTEAFF
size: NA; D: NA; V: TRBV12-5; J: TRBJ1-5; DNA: TGTGCTAGTGGTTTACACTCGGAGGTGGGGAGCAATCAGCCCCAGCATTTT; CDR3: CASGLHSEVGSNQPQHF
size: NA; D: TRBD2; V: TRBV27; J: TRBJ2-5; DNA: TGTGCCAGCACCAACCCGGCTAGCGGGATGGAGACCCAGTACTTC; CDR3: CASTNPASGMETQYF
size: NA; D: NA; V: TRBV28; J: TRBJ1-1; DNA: TGTGCCAGCAGTTTTCCCGGGACGGTGAACACTGAAGCTTTCTTT; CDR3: CASSFPGTVNTEAFF